These T cell receptor beta chains were read from a single sample in a study of T cell responses to AZD1222 COVID-19 vaccine. Repertoires were generated with immunoSEQ multiplex PCR, while TCRdb's copy carries only in-frame clones and drops some. This table has some 87,000 clones, 75% to 90% appearing once. This material consisted of peripheral blood, taken on day 0 of AZD1222 vaccination. These receptor sequences come from an adult in good health. CDR3s include the opening cysteine and the closing phenylalanine or tryptophan. The D gene is left open where the match is weak. Some rows have no size entry. The others give once, few or many, or a class for an expanded clone.

J gene: TRBJ2-3
D gene: TRBD2
clone size: few
V gene: TRBV6-1
CDR3 protein: CASSGLAGDSTDTQYF
CDR3 DNA: TGTGCCAGCAGTGGACTAGCGGGCGATAGCACAGATACGCAGTATTTT

J gene: TRBJ1-5
D gene: TRBD1
clone size: -
V gene: TRBV29-1
CDR3 protein: CSVSPGQGWNQPQHF
CDR3 DNA: TGCAGCGTTTCACCGGGACAGGGGTGGAATCAGCCCCAGCATTTT

J gene: TRBJ1-6
D gene: -
clone size: -
V gene: TRBV7-2
CDR3 protein: CASSSQGINSPLHF
CDR3 DNA: TGTGCCAGCAGCTCTCAGGGGATAAATTCACCCCTCCACTTT

J gene: TRBJ2-5
D gene: -
clone size: -
V gene: TRBV5-1
CDR3 protein: CARGVERDETQYF
CDR3 DNA: TGCGCCAGAGGTGTGGAGAGGGATGAGACCCAGTACTTC

J gene: TRBJ1-1
D gene: TRBD1
clone size: -
V gene: TRBV28
CDR3 protein: CASSTRTGVLLMNTEAFF
CDR3 DNA: TGTGCCAGCAGTACCCGAACAGGGGTCTTACTTATGAACACTGAAGCTTTCTTT

J gene: TRBJ1-5
D gene: -
clone size: -
V gene: TRBV27
CDR3 protein: CASRLNSNQPQHF
CDR3 DNA: TGTGCCAGCAGGTTGAATAGCAATCAGCCCCAGCATTTT

J gene: TRBJ2-5
D gene: -
clone size: -
V gene: TRBV15
CDR3 protein: CATGQTQETQYF
CDR3 DNA: TGTGCCACCGGACAAACCCAAGAGACCCAGTACTTC

J gene: TRBJ2-1
D gene: -
clone size: -
V gene: TRBV29-1
CDR3 protein: CSGQRGTAYNEQFF
CDR3 DNA: TGCAGCGGCCAACGGGGGACAGCTTACAATGAGCAGTTCTTC

J gene: TRBJ1-1
D gene: -
clone size: few
V gene: TRBV7-9
CDR3 protein: CASSLGDPSNTEAFF
CDR3 DNA: TGTGCCAGCAGCTTAGGGGACCCATCGAACACTGAAGCTTTCTTT

J gene: TRBJ2-1
D gene: -
clone size: -
V gene: TRBV10-2
CDR3 protein: CASGRGAISYNEQFF
CDR3 DNA: TGCGCCAGCGGTCGAGGGGCAATCTCCTACAATGAGCAGTTCTTC

J gene: TRBJ2-1
D gene: TRBD2
clone size: -
V gene: TRBV4-1
CDR3 protein: CASSLKSSGSLYEQFF
CDR3 DNA: TGCGCCAGCAGCCTAAAGTCGAGCGGGAGTCTATATGAGCAGTTCTTC

J gene: TRBJ1-2
D gene: -
clone size: -
V gene: TRBV19
CDR3 protein: CASSPLESKSGYTF
CDR3 DNA: TGTGCCAGTAGTCCCCTTGAGAGTAAAAGTGGCTACACCTTC

J gene: TRBJ2-1
D gene: -
clone size: -
V gene: TRBV7-2
CDR3 protein: CASSLSGVSYNEQFF
CDR3 DNA: TGTGCCAGCAGCTTATCAGGGGTCTCCTACAATGAGCAGTTCTTC

J gene: TRBJ1-4
D gene: TRBD1
clone size: -
V gene: TRBV2
CDR3 protein: CASSRDSNEKLFF
CDR3 DNA: TGTGCCAGCAGCCGGGACAGCAATGAAAAACTGTTTTTT

J gene: TRBJ2-4
D gene: -
clone size: -
V gene: TRBV2
CDR3 protein: CASSDARLNIQYF
CDR3 DNA: TGTGCCAGCAGTGACGCTAGGTTAAACATTCAGTACTTC

J gene: TRBJ1-2
D gene: TRBD1
clone size: -
V gene: TRBV25-1
CDR3 protein: CASSTFGTGVFGYTF
CDR3 DNA: TGTGCCAGCAGCACCTTTGGGACAGGGGTTTTTGGCTACACCTTC

J gene: TRBJ2-2
D gene: -
clone size: -
V gene: TRBV6-5
CDR3 protein: CASTGGWDTGELFF
CDR3 DNA: TGTGCCAGCACCGGGGGCTGGGACACCGGGGAGCTGTTTTTT

J gene: TRBJ1-5
D gene: -
clone size: -
V gene: TRBV28
CDR3 protein: CASSSTVISNQPQHF
CDR3 DNA: TGTGCCAGCAGTTCGACAGTGATTAGCAATCAGCCCCAGCATTTT

J gene: TRBJ2-1
D gene: TRBD2
clone size: -
V gene: TRBV25-1
CDR3 protein: CASSSTRLAGGLDEQFF
CDR3 DNA: TGTGCCAGCAGTTCTACCCGACTAGCGGGAGGGCTCGATGAGCAGTTCTTC

J gene: TRBJ1-5
D gene: -
clone size: few
V gene: TRBV29-1
CDR3 protein: CSVLQGLSNQPQHF
CDR3 DNA: TGCAGCGTTTTGCAGGGCCTTAGCAATCAGCCCCAGCATTTT

J gene: TRBJ1-1
D gene: TRBD1
clone size: -
V gene: TRBV6-5
CDR3 protein: CASSRDRATEAFF
CDR3 DNA: TGTGCCAGCAGTCGGGACAGAGCAACTGAAGCTTTCTTT

J gene: TRBJ1-2
D gene: -
clone size: few
V gene: TRBV28
CDR3 protein: CASRPPPWGAFTNYGYTF
CDR3 DNA: TGTGCCAGCAGACCTCCCCCTTGGGGTGCATTTACCAACTATGGCTACACCTTC

J gene: TRBJ2-1
D gene: TRBD2
clone size: -
V gene: TRBV3-1/TRBV3-2
CDR3 protein: CASSPPTSGRQGEQFF
CDR3 DNA: TGTGCCAGCAGTCCCCCGACTAGCGGGAGGCAGGGTGAGCAGTTCTTC

J gene: TRBJ2-3
D gene: TRBD1
clone size: once
V gene: TRBV7-9
CDR3 protein: CASSLGQGVTDTQYF
CDR3 DNA: TGTGCCAGCAGCTTAGGGCAGGGGGTGACAGATACGCAGTATTTT

J gene: TRBJ1-2
D gene: -
clone size: -
V gene: TRBV28
CDR3 protein: CASSYISQGPYGYTF
CDR3 DNA: TGTGCCAGCAGTTACATCTCACAGGGCCCCTATGGCTACACCTTC

J gene: TRBJ2-6
D gene: -
clone size: few
V gene: TRBV9
CDR3 protein: CASSGRPSGANVLTF
CDR3 DNA: TGTGCCAGCAGCGGACGGCCTTCTGGGGCCAACGTCCTGACTTTC

J gene: TRBJ2-3
D gene: TRBD2
clone size: -
V gene: TRBV19
CDR3 protein: CASSTTGLAGVHAGTDTQYF
CDR3 DNA: TGTGCCAGTAGTACCACGGGACTAGCGGGAGTCCATGCGGGCACAGATACGCAGTATTTT

J gene: TRBJ2-1
D gene: TRBD2
clone size: -
V gene: TRBV2
CDR3 protein: CASSVSGSPYNEQFF
CDR3 DNA: TGTGCCAGCAGCGTTAGCGGGAGCCCGTACAATGAGCAGTTCTTC

J gene: TRBJ2-7
D gene: -
clone size: -
V gene: TRBV6-1
CDR3 protein: CASSEGLSLSYEQYF
CDR3 DNA: TGTGCCAGCAGTGAGGGGTTATCCCTTTCCTACGAGCAGTACTTC

J gene: TRBJ1-6
D gene: -
clone size: once
V gene: TRBV27
CDR3 protein: CASSWGSSYNSPLHF
CDR3 DNA: TGTGCCAGCAGTTGGGGCAGCTCCTATAATTCACCCCTCCACTTT

J gene: TRBJ2-7
D gene: -
clone size: -
V gene: TRBV27
CDR3 protein: CASRRDTLLEQYF
CDR3 DNA: TGTGCCAGCAGACGGGACACCCTTTTGGAGCAGTACTTC